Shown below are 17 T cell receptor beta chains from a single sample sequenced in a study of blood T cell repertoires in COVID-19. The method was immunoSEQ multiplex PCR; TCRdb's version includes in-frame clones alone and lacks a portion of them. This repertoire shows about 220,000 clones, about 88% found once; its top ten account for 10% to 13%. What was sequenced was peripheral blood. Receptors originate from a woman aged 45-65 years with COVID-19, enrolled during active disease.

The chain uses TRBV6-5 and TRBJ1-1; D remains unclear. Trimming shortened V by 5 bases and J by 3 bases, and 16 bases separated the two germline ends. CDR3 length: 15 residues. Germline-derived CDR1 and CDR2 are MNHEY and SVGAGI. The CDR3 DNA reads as TGTGCCAGCAGTCCAGCGTACCCCCTAGACACTGAAGCTTTCTTT. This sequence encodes CASSPAYPLDTEAFF.

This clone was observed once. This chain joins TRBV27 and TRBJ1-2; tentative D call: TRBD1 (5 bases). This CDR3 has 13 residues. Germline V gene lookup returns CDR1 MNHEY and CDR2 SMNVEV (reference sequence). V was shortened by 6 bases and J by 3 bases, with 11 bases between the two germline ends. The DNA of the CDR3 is TGTGCCAGCAGCAGGGTGAAAGACTATGGCTACACCTTC. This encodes CASSRVKDYGYTF.

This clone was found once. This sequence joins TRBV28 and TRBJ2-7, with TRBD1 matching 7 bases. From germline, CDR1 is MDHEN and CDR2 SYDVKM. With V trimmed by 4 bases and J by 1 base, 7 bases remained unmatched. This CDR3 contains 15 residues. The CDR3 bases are TGTGCCAGCAGTTCCCCAGGGGGTGGGTCCTACGAGCAGTACTTC. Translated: CASSSPGGGSYEQYF. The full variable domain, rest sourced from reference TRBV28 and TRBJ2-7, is DVKVTQSSRYLVKRTGEKVFLECVQDMDHENMFWYRQDPGLGLRLIYFSYDVKMKEKGDIPEGYSVSREKKERFSLILESASTNQTSMYLCASSSPGGGSYEQYFGPGTRLTVT.

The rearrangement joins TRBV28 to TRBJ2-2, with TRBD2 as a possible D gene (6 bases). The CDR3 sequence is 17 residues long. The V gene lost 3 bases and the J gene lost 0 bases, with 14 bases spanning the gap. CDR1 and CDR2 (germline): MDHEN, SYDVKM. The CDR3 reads CASSFQGGPANTGELFF. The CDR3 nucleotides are TGTGCCAGCAGTTTCCAGGGAGGACCTGCGAACACCGGGGAGCTGTTTTTT. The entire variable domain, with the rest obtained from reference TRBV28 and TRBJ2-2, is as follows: DVKVTQSSRYLVKRTGEKVFLECVQDMDHENMFWYRQDPGLGLRLIYFSYDVKMKEKGDIPEGYSVSREKKERFSLILESASTNQTSMYLCASSFQGGPANTGELFFGEGSRLTVL.

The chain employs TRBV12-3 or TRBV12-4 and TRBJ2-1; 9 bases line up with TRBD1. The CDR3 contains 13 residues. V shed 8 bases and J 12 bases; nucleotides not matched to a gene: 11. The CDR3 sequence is CASGGGMGQGQFF. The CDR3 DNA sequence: TGTGCCAGCGGGGGGGGAATGGGACAGGGGCAGTTCTTC.

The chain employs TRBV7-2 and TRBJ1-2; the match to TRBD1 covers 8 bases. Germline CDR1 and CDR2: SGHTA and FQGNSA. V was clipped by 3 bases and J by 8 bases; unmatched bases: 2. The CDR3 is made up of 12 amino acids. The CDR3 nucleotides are TGTGCCAGCAGCTTCACAGGGGGAGGCTACACCTTC. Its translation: CASSFTGGGYTF.

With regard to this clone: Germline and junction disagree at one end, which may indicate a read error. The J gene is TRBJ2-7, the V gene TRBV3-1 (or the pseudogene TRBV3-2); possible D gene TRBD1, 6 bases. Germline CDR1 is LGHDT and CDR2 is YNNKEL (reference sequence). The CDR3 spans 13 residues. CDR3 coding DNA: TGTGCCAGCAGCCAAGATGAACGGACAGAGCGGTACTTC. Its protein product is CASSQDERTERYF.

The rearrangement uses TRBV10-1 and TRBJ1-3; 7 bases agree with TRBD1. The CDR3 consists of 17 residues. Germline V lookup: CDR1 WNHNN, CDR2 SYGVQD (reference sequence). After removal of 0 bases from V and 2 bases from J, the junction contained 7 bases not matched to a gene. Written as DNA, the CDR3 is TGCGCCAGCAGTGAGTCGCACACCGGGACAGCTGGAAACACCATATATTTT. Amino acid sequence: CASSESHTGTAGNTIYF.

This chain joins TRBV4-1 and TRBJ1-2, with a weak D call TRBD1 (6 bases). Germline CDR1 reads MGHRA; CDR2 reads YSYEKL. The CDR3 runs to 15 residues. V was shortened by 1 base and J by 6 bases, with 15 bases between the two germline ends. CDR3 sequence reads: CASSQVGGVLHGYTF. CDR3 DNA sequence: TGCGCCAGCAGCCAAGTAGGGGGGGTGTTGCATGGCTACACCTTC.

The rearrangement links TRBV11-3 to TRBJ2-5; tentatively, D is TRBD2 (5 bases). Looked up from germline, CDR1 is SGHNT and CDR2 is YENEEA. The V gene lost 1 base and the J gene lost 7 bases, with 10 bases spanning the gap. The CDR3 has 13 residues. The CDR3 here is CASSLGLAGTQYF. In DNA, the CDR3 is TGTGCCAGCAGCTTAGGGCTAGCTGGGACCCAGTACTTC.

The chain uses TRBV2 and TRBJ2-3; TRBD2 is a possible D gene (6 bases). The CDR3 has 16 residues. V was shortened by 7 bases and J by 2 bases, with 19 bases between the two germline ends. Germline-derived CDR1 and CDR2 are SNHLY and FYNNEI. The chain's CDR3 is CASTEGTLYITDTQYF. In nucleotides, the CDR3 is TGTGCCAGCACAGAAGGGACTCTATATATCACAGATACGCAGTATTTT.

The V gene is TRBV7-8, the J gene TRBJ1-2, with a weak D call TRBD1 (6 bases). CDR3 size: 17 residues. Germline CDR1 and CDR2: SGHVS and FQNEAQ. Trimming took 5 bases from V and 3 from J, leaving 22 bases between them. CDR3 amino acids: CASSRVRGGAPHYGYTF. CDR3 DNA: TGTGCCAGCAGCCGCGTAAGGGGGGGGGCCCCTCACTATGGCTACACCTTC.

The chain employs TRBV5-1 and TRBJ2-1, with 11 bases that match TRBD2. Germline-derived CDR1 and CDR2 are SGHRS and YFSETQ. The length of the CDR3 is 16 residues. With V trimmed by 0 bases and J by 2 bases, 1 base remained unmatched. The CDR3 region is CASSLELAGAYNEQFF. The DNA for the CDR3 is TGCGCCAGCAGCTTGGAACTAGCGGGGGCCTACAATGAGCAGTTCTTC.

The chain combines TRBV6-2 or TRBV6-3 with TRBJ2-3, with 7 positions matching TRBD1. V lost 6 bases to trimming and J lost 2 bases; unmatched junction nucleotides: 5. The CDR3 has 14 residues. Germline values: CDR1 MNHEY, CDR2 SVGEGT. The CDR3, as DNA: TGTGCCAGCAGCCTCAGGGGGACCACAGATACGCAGTATTTT. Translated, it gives CASSLRGTTDTQYF.

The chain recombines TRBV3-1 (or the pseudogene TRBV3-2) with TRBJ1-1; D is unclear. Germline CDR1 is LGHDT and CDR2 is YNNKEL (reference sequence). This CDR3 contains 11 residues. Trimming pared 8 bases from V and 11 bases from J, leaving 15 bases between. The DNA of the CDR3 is TGTGCCAGCGGCTCCAGTGGTTTCGCTTTCTTT. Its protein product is CASGSSGFAFF.

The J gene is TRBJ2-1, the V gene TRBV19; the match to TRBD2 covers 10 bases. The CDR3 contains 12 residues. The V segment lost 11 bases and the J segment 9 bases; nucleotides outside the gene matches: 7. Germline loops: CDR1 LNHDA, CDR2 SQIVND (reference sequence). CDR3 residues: CAGSSGGGEQFF. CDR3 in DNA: TGTGCCGGCTCTAGCGGGGGAGGTGAGCAGTTCTTC.

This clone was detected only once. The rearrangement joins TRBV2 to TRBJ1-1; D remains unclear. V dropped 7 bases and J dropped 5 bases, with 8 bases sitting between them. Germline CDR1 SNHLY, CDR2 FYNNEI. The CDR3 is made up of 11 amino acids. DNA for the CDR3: TGTGCCAGCATCGCTAGGACTGAAGCTTTCTTT. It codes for CASIARTEAFF.